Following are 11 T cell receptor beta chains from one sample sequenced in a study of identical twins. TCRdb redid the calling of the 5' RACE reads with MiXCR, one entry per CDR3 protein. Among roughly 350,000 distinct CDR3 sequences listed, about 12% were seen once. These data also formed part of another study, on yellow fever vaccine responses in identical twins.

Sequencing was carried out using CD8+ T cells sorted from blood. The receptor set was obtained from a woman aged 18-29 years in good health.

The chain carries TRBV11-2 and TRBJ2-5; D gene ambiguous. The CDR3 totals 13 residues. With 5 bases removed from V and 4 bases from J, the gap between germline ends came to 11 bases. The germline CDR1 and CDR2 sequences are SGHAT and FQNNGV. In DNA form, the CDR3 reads TGTGCCAGCAGCCTCCCAATGGTAGAGACCCAGTACTTC. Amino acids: CASSLPMVETQYF.

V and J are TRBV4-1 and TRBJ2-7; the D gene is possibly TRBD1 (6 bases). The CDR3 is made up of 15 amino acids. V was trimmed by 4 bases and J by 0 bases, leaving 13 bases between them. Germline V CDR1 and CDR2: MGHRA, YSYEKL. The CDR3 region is CASSPASGDSYEQYF. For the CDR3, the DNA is TGCGCCAGCAGCCCCGCGTCAGGGGACTCCTACGAGCAGTACTTC.

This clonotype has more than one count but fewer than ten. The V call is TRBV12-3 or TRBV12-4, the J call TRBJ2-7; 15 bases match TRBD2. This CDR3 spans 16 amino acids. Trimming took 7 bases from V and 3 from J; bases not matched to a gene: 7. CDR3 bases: TGTGCCAGCACTGAAGGGACTAGCGGGAGGATCTACGAGCAGTACTTC. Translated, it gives CASTEGTSGRIYEQYF.

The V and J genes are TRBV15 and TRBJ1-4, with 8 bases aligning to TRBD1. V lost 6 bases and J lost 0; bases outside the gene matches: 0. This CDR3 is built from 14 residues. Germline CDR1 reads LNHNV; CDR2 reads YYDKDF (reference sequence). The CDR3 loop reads CATRDRATNEKLFF. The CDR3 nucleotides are TGTGCCACCAGGGACAGGGCAACTAATGAAAAACTGTTTTTT.

The CDR3 spells CASSPGRGAEKLFF. The CDR3 DNA is TGCGCCAGCAGCCCGGGCCGAGGGGCCGAAAAACTGTTTTTT. The chain links TRBV4-1 to TRBJ1-4; D perhaps matches TRBD1 (5 bases). The germline V gene encodes CDR1 MGHRA and CDR2 YSYEKL. Trimming removed 4 bases from V and 8 bases from J, with 14 bases in between. This CDR3 spans 14 amino acids.

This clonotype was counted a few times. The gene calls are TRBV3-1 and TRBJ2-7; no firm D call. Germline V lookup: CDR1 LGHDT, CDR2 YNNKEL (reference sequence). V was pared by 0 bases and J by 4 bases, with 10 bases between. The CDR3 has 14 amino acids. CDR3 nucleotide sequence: TGTGCCAGCAGCCAAGAGGTCTACAGATACGAGCAGTACGTC. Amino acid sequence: CASSQEVYRYEQYV.

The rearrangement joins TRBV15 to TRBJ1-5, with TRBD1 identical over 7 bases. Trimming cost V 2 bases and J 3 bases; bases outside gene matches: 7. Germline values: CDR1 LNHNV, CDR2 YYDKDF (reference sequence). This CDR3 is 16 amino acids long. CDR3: CATSRLGGGYNQPQHF. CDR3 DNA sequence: TGTGCCACCAGCAGACTTGGAGGGGGCTACAATCAGCCCCAGCATTTT. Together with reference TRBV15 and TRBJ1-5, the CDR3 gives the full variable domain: DAMVIQNPRYQVTQFGKPVTLSCSQTLNHNVMYWYQQKSSQAPKLLFHYYDKDFNNEADTPDNFQSRRPNTSFCFLDIRSPGLGDTAMYLCATSRLGGGYNQPQHFGDGTRLSIL.

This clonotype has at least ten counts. The CDR3 sequence: CASSGGGSTDTQYF. DNA for the CDR3: TGTGCCAGCAGTGGCGGGGGTAGCACAGATACGCAGTATTTT. This rearrangement joins TRBV12-3 or TRBV12-4 to TRBJ2-3, with 7 positions matching TRBD2. V lost 5 bases to trimming and J lost 0 bases; unmatched junction nucleotides: 2. The CDR3 is made up of 14 amino acids.

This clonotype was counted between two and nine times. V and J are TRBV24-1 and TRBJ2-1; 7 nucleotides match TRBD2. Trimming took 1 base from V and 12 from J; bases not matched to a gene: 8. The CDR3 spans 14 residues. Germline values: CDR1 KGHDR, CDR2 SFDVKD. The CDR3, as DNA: TGTGCCACCAGTGATTTTGCGGGGGAAGTGGGGCAGTTCTTC. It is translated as CATSDFAGEVGQFF.

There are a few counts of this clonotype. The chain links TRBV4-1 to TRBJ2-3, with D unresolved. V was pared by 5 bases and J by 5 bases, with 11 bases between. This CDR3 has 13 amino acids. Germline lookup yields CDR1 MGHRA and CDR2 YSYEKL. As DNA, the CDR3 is TGCGCCAGCAGCAAGGTGATTATAGATACGCAGTATTTT. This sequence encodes CASSKVIIDTQYF.

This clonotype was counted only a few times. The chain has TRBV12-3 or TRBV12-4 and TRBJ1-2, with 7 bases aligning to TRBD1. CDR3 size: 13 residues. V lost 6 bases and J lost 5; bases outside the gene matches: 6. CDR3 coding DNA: TGTGCCAGCAGCCAGGGGGTATTTTATGGCTACACCTTC. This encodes CASSQGVFYGYTF.